The 24 T cell receptor beta chains below come from one sample, sequenced in a study of T cells after yellow fever vaccination. TCRdb independently ran MiXCR on the 5' RACE reads; one entry per CDR3 protein. The sample lists approximately 300,000 distinct CDR3 sequences, about 10% seen once, with 2.5% to 4% in the top ten. The sample consisted of CD4+ T cells sorted from PBMCs, taken 45 days after the yellow fever booster vaccination. The source is a man aged 18 to 30 who received the YFV17D yellow fever vaccine.

V gene TRBV15 combines with J gene TRBJ1-2; unclear D gene. Germline V gene data show CDR1 as LNHNV and CDR2 as YYDKDF (reference sequence). The CDR3 loop spans 16 amino acids. V was shortened by 1 base and J by 7 bases, with 19 bases between the two germline ends. In DNA form, the CDR3 reads TGTGCCACCAGCAGAGTAACGACCCCCCGTAGTGGTGGCTACACCTTC. This gives the protein CATSRVTTPRSGGYTF.

The chain has TRBV2 and TRBJ1-4, with TRBD1 identical over 9 bases. Germline lookup yields CDR1 SNHLY and CDR2 FYNNEI. There are 13 residues in the CDR3. V lost 8 bases and J lost 2; bases outside the gene matches: 0. The CDR3 coding sequence is TGTGCCAGCGGACAGGGGACTAATGAAAAACTGTTTTTT. Its translation: CASGQGTNEKLFF.

This clonotype came up a few times. This rearrangement joins TRBV29-1 to TRBJ1-2; 8 nucleotides agree with TRBD1. The CDR3 is made up of 14 amino acids. Germline CDR1 is SQVTM and CDR2 is ANQGSEA. J was trimmed by 8 bases and V by 1 base; bases with no gene match: 9. Here the CDR3 reads CSVEGGQGMRGYTF. DNA of the CDR3: TGCAGCGTTGAAGGTGGACAGGGCATGAGGGGCTACACCTTC.

This clonotype was picked up a small number of times. This sequence joins TRBV7-9 and TRBJ2-6, with no clear D. Germline lookup yields CDR1 SEHNR and CDR2 FQNEAQ (reference sequence). The CDR3 loop spans 15 amino acids. V was pared by 3 bases and J by 2 bases, with 8 bases between. The CDR3 sequence is CASSLGYTGANVLTF. CDR3 nucleotides: TGTGCCAGCAGCTTGGGGTACACTGGGGCCAACGTCCTGACTTTC.

This clonotype was picked up many times. V usage is TRBV5-4 and J usage is TRBJ2-5; D is ambiguous. The CDR3 is made up of 15 amino acids. CDR1 and CDR2 (germline): SGHNT, YYREEE (reference sequence). Trimming shortened V by 3 bases and J by 2 bases, and 14 bases separated the two germline ends. The CDR3 loop is CASSSLFGGQETQYF. The DNA for the CDR3 is TGTGCCAGCAGCTCGCTCTTTGGTGGGCAAGAGACCCAGTACTTC.

This clonotype showed up many times. J is TRBJ1-6 and V is TRBV6-5; a weak D match, TRBD1 (5 bases). This CDR3 contains 14 residues. Germline V gene lookup returns CDR1 MNHEY and CDR2 SVGAGI. Trimming cost V 6 bases and J 7 bases, with 13 bases left between them. DNA for the CDR3: TGTGCCAGCAGAAAACGGGACCGGAATTCACCCCTCCACTTT. This encodes CASRKRDRNSPLHF.

The chain has TRBV20-1 and TRBJ2-2, with a possible D match to TRBD1 (6 bases). V lost 0 bases and J 4 bases, leaving 9 bases between the germline ends. The CDR3 sequence is 14 residues long. CDR1 is DFQATT, CDR2 SNEGSKA, per germline (reference sequence). This chain's CDR3 is CSAREGARTGELFF. CDR3 DNA: TGCAGTGCTAGAGAGGGGGCGCGCACCGGGGAGCTGTTTTTT.

The V call is TRBV19, the J call TRBJ1-2; D remains unclear. Germline V gives CDR1 LNHDA, CDR2 SQIVND (reference sequence). V was cut by 6 bases and J by 5 bases, with 16 bases left in between. The CDR3 extends over 14 amino acids. Here the CDR3 DNA reads TGTGCCAGTAGCGCTGAGATATACGGATATGGCTACACCTTC. Translation: CASSAEIYGYGYTF. The full variable domain, with the rest looked up from reference TRBV19 and TRBJ1-2, is DGGITQSPKYLFRKEGQNVTLSCEQNLNHDAMYWYRQDPGQGLRLIYYSQIVNDFQKGDIAEGYSVSREKKESFPLTVTSAQKNPTAFYLCASSAEIYGYGYTFGSGTRLTVV.

This clonotype was detected a few times. The chain is built from TRBV6-1 and TRBJ2-7; TRBD1 or TRBD2 may be the D gene (5 bases each). Trimming pared 6 bases from V and 2 bases from J, leaving 14 bases between. CDR3 length: 14 residues. CDR1 is MNHNS and CDR2 is SASEGT in the germline V gene. CDR3 sequence (DNA): TGTGCCAGCAGCGGCGAGGGGAGACCCTACGAGCAGTACGTC. Its translation is CASSGEGRPYEQYV.

This clonotype was counted only a few times. V gene TRBV7-2 combines with J gene TRBJ1-6; no definite D call. Per germline, CDR1 SGHTA and CDR2 FQGNSA. The CDR3 has 12 amino acids. The ends were cut back, 0 bases at V and 9 bases at J, with 3 bases in the middle. The CDR3 loop reads CASSLALSPLHF. For the CDR3, the DNA is TGTGCCAGCAGCTTAGCACTTTCACCCCTCCACTTT.

This chain joins TRBV4-3 and TRBJ2-1; 8 bases align to TRBD2. Germline V gene data show CDR1 as LGHNA and CDR2 as YSLEER. After removal of 2 bases from V and 8 bases from J, the junction contained 11 bases not matched to a gene. The CDR3 spans 16 residues. Written as DNA, the CDR3 is TGCGCCAGCAGCCAAAGGCTCGGGGGGGCCAGCGATGAGCAGTTCTTC. It is translated as CASSQRLGGASDEQFF.

This sequence joins TRBV3-1 and TRBJ2-3; D is ambiguous. CDR3 length equals 16 residues. The germline V gene has CDR1 LGHDT and CDR2 YNNKEL (reference sequence). Trimming took off 1 base at V and 0 bases at J, with 11 bases between the two ends. The CDR3 loop reads CASSQGRLTSTDTQYF. Here the CDR3 DNA reads TGTGCCAGCAGCCAAGGTCGGCTAACTAGCACAGATACGCAGTATTTT.

A few counts support this clonotype. This chain connects TRBV7-2 to TRBJ2-2, with a possible D match to TRBD1 (6 bases). Germline CDR1 SGHTA, CDR2 FQGNSA. Trimming pared 5 bases from V and 0 bases from J, leaving 10 bases between. The CDR3 loop spans 15 amino acids. CDR3 sequence reads: CASSERTANTGELFF. As DNA, the CDR3 is TGTGCCAGCAGCGAAAGGACAGCGAACACCGGGGAGCTGTTTTTT.

This clonotype has just a few counts. The chain uses TRBV20-1 and TRBJ2-7; possibly TRBD2 for D (6 bases). Trimming cost V 7 bases and J 3 bases, with 10 bases left between them. Germline V lookup: CDR1 DFQATT, CDR2 SNEGSKA (reference sequence). The CDR3 is made up of 11 amino acids. The CDR3 sequence is CSGRGLYEQYV. CDR3 nucleotide sequence: TGCAGTGGCCGGGGACTCTACGAGCAGTACGTC.

This rearrangement joins TRBV5-1 to TRBJ2-2; 14 nucleotides agree with TRBD2. The CDR3 runs to 17 residues. Germline V gene sequence: CDR1 SGHRS, CDR2 YFSETQ. Germline trimming cut 4 bases from V and 7 bases from J; bases unmatched to any gene: 9. This chain's CDR3 is CASSRRLAGGLDGELFF. Here the CDR3 DNA reads TGCGCCAGCAGCAGAAGACTAGCGGGGGGGCTCGACGGGGAGCTGTTTTTT.

V usage is TRBV3-1 and J usage is TRBJ1-1; D is uncertain. V lost 0 bases, J lost 4 bases, and 12 bases lay in between. The CDR3 has 15 amino acids. CDR1 is LGHDT, CDR2 YNNKEL, per germline (reference sequence). CDR3 sequence (DNA): TGTGCCAGCAGCCAAGATTGGCAGGTCCGCACTGAAGCTTTCTTT. Translated: CASSQDWQVRTEAFF.

This clonotype was recorded a few times. V usage is TRBV6-6 and J usage is TRBJ2-7; the D is unclear. V was clipped by 5 bases and J by 6 bases, with 17 bases between them. The germline V gene encodes CDR1 MNHNY and CDR2 SVGAGI (reference sequence). CDR3 size: 14 residues. The CDR3 sequence: CASSPNDPKGEQYF. The CDR3 region has the DNA TGTGCCAGCAGTCCGAACGACCCCAAAGGCGAGCAGTACTTC.

This clonotype was counted a few times. The chain combines TRBV28 with TRBJ2-1; no clear D. CDR3 length: 15 residues. CDR1 MDHEN and CDR2 SYDVKM come from the germline V gene. V lost 3 bases, J lost 4 bases, and 13 bases lay in between. For the CDR3, the DNA is TGTGCCAGCAGTTTCTCGCTGGCCCTTTACAATGAGCAGTTCTTC. Amino acids: CASSFSLALYNEQFF.

V gene TRBV6-2 or TRBV6-3 combines with J gene TRBJ1-1; a weak D match, TRBD1 (6 bases). V lost 2 bases and J 3 bases, leaving 10 bases between the germline ends. The CDR3 spans 14 residues. Germline values: CDR1 MNHEY, CDR2 SVGEGT. For the CDR3, the DNA is TGTGCCAGCAGTTACGCGGGGGCGGACACTGAAGCTTTCTTT. Translation: CASSYAGADTEAFF.

This clonotype was observed a handful of times. The chain links TRBV4-2 to TRBJ2-2; 7 nucleotides agree with TRBD2. CDR1 and CDR2 from the germline V gene are LGHNA and YNFKEQ. V lost 4 bases to trimming and J lost 6 bases; unmatched junction nucleotides: 11. The CDR3 has 16 residues. CDR3 sequence: CASSPNNMGGAGELFF. As DNA, the CDR3 is TGTGCCAGCAGCCCTAATAATATGGGGGGGGCCGGGGAGCTGTTTTTT.

This chain uses TRBV20-1 with TRBJ1-1, with D unclear. The germline V and J ends were trimmed by 3 bases and 4 bases, with 9 bases remaining between them. Germline V gives CDR1 DFQATT, CDR2 SNEGSKA (reference sequence). The CDR3 is 12 residues long. CDR3 amino acids: CSASSDGTEAFF. For the CDR3, the DNA is TGCAGTGCTAGCAGTGACGGCACTGAAGCTTTCTTT.

V gene TRBV5-1 combines with J gene TRBJ2-5; no clear D gene. Germline V gene lookup returns CDR1 SGHRS and CDR2 YFSETQ. V was trimmed by 3 bases and J by 5 bases, leaving 14 bases between them. The CDR3 contains 14 residues. The CDR3 spells CASSSGPRRETQYF. CDR3 sequence (DNA): TGCGCCAGCAGCTCGGGCCCCAGACGGGAGACCCAGTACTTC. The full variable domain, with the rest looked up from reference TRBV5-1 and TRBJ2-5, is KAGVTQTPRYLIKTRGQQVTLSCSPISGHRSVSWYQQTPGQGLQFLFEYFSETQRNKGNFPGRFSGRQFSNSRSEMNVSTLELGDSALYLCASSSGPRRETQYFGPGTRLLVL.

This clonotype was seen a few times. The CDR3 sequence: CASRTAGGTEAFF. The CDR3 DNA reads as TGTGCCAGTAGGACGGCGGGGGGCACTGAAGCTTTCTTT. The chain employs TRBV19 and TRBJ1-1; D might be TRBD1 (5 bases). This CDR3 is 13 amino acids long. V shed 6 bases and J shed 4 bases, with 12 bases lying between them. Germline CDR1 is LNHDA and CDR2 is SQIVND (reference sequence).

This rearrangement joins TRBV20-1 to TRBJ2-6; D not resolved. Germline-derived CDR1 and CDR2 are DFQATT and SNEGSKA (reference sequence). The V end was cut by 6 bases, the J end by 2 bases, with 11 bases between. The CDR3 loop spans 14 amino acids. The CDR3 bases are TGCAGTGCCCCGCCACAGACTGGGGCCAACGTCCTGACTTTC. Protein product: CSAPPQTGANVLTF.